Following are 5 T cell receptor beta chains from one sample sequenced in a study of molecular identifiers for immune sequencing clone quantification. TCRdb reprocessed the PCR reads with MiXCR, giving one entry per CDR3 protein. The profile shows 8,500 to 11,000 distinct CDR3 sequences, 18% of them singletons. The sample was naive CD8+ T cells from blood, with Jurkat cell RNA spiked in. Subset here: FACS-sorted CD8+CD4-CCR7+CD45RA+ naive T cells. The source of these receptors is a human donor in good health. Some libraries in this study had Jurkat cell RNA spiked in.

This chain connects TRBV11-2 to TRBJ1-1; TRBD1 agrees at 7 bases. V lost 4 bases, J lost 5 bases, and 13 bases stayed unmatched. Germline assignment: CDR1 SGHAT and CDR2 FQNNGV. The CDR3 has 16 residues. The CDR3 loop is CASSSSQGVSGTEAFF. CDR3 DNA: TGTGCCAGCAGCTCCTCCCAGGGGGTAAGTGGAACTGAAGCTTTCTTT.

In regard to this clonotype: It may be a read error: a sequence one base away is much more abundant. This chain joins TRBV7-2 and TRBJ2-7, with D possibly being TRBD1 or TRBD2 (5 bases each). This CDR3 contains 13 residues. Looked up from germline, CDR1 is SGHTA and CDR2 is FQGNSA. Written as DNA, the CDR3 is TGTGCCAGCGGCTTAGTTGGGGGTTACGAGCAGTACTTC. It encodes CASGLVGGYEQYF.

This clonotype was detected only a few times. V and J are TRBV7-9 and TRBJ2-5; no clear D gene. Trimming left V 5 bases short and J 6 bases short, with 7 bases between. Germline CDR1 and CDR2: SEHNR and FQNEAQ (reference sequence). This CDR3 spans 11 amino acids. The CDR3 here is CASSPDQTQYF. Written as DNA, the CDR3 is TGTGCCAGCAGCCCCGACCAGACCCAGTACTTC. Full variable domain (rest looked up from reference TRBV7-9 and TRBJ2-5): DTGVSQNPRHKITKRGQNVTFRCDPISEHNRLYWYRQTLGQGPEFLTYFQNEAQLEKSRLLSDRFSAERPKGSFSTLEIQRTEQGDSAMYLCASSPDQTQYFGPGTRLLVL.

This clonotype was recorded many times. In nucleotides, the CDR3 is TGCAGTGCCAACAACCCGGACAGGGGTTCGTACGAGCAGTACTTC. Its translation is CSANNPDRGSYEQYF. The chain carries TRBV20-1 and TRBJ2-7, with 9 nucleotides matching TRBD1. The CDR3 extends over 15 amino acids. V trimming: 6 bases; J trimming: 4 bases; junction bases outside the gene matches: 13. Per the germline V gene, CDR1 is DFQATT and CDR2 is SNEGSKA (reference sequence).

This clonotype is medium-sized within its sample. The chain combines TRBV27 with TRBJ1-1; D gene uncertain. This CDR3 has 14 amino acids. V dropped 5 bases and J dropped 1 base, with 11 bases sitting between them. Germline V CDR1 and CDR2: MNHEY, SMNVEV (reference sequence). CDR3: CASSTKQRNTEAFF. The CDR3 DNA follows: TGTGCCAGCAGTACGAAACAAAGGAACACTGAAGCTTTCTTT.